This T cell receptor beta chain was observed in a study of shared clonotypes between healthy human individuals. Study-wide results and limits: Clonotype sharing levels among donors were expected to vary with sequencing depth.

A note on this clone: What it binds is not known.

Per germline, CDR1 MNHEY and CDR2 SMNVEV (reference sequence). The V and J ends lost 6 bases and 6 bases respectively, with 12 bases between them. The CDR3 sequence is 12 residues long. It was CD45RO-negative cells, positively selected for CCR7, that made up naive CD8 cells, with terminally differentiated effector memory CD45RA+ cells excluded. This table comes from immunoSEQ multiplex PCR, and its TCRdb copy is limited to in-frame clones, with some not included. The sample consists of around 1,900,000 clones, around 95% of them appearing once. The chain joins TRBV27 to TRBJ2-7, with no clear D. The specimen sequenced was naive CD8+ T cells from PBMCs. The sequence derives from a man aged 18-30 years in good health. Some clones in this sample may be carry-over from other donors' samples. The CDR3 loop reads CASRQTGGEQYF. The DNA for the CDR3 is TGTGCCAGCAGGCAAACGGGCGGCGAGCAGTACTTC.